These T cell receptor beta chains were read from a single sample in a study of vaccination and CD4 T cells after COVID-19. In TCRdb, the PCR reads were re-called with MiXCR into one record per CDR3 protein. The data show roughly 5,400 distinct CDR3 sequences, with 50% to 70% seen just once and around 33% held by the top ten. No antigen is known for these receptors. The sample taken for sequencing was CD4+ T cells from blood, cultured in vitro. These receptors were taken from a human donor who had recovered from COVID-19. Both conserved end residues are part of each CDR3. Fields, in order: J gene, CDR3 length, D gene, clone size, V gene, CDR3 protein, CDR3 DNA. A D gene is named only where the DNA matches it firmly. A clone size is listed for some rows: how often the clone was seen (once, few, many), or a class if it is expanded.

j_call: TRBJ1-6
cdr3_length: 13
d_call: TRBD1
clone_size: -
v_call: TRBV7-9
cdr3_aa: CASSKGQGAPLHF
cdr3_nt: TGTGCCAGCAGCAAAGGACAGGGAGCACCCCTCCACTTT

j_call: TRBJ1-6
cdr3_length: 14
d_call: TRBD1
clone_size: -
v_call: TRBV20-1
cdr3_aa: CSASRDRGQSPLHF
cdr3_nt: TGCAGTGCCAGCCGGGACAGGGGCCAATCACCCCTCCACTTT

j_call: TRBJ1-2
cdr3_length: 12
d_call: -
clone_size: -
v_call: TRBV20-1
cdr3_aa: CSAIVLNYGYTF
cdr3_nt: TGCAGTGCCATCGTTCTCAACTATGGCTACACCTTC

j_call: TRBJ1-2
cdr3_length: 10
d_call: -
clone_size: few
v_call: TRBV20-1
cdr3_aa: CSASRGGNTF
cdr3_nt: TGCAGTGCCTCCCGGGGGGGTAACACCTTC

j_call: TRBJ2-1
cdr3_length: 12
d_call: -
clone_size: -
v_call: TRBV7-6
cdr3_aa: CASSPGFNEQFF
cdr3_nt: TGTGCCAGCAGCCCAGGTTTCAATGAGCAGTTCTTC

j_call: TRBJ2-1
cdr3_length: 16
d_call: -
clone_size: -
v_call: TRBV20-1
cdr3_aa: CSARGQALSAYNEQFF
cdr3_nt: TGCAGTGCTAGAGGGCAGGCCCTCTCCGCCTACAATGAGCAGTTCTTC

j_call: TRBJ1-2
cdr3_length: 15
d_call: -
clone_size: -
v_call: TRBV7-9
cdr3_aa: CASSPTTGSNYGYTF
cdr3_nt: TGTGCCAGCAGCCCCACTACAGGTTCTAACTATGGCTACACCTTC

j_call: TRBJ1-1
cdr3_length: 12
d_call: TRBD1
clone_size: once
v_call: TRBV20-1
cdr3_aa: CRSGTGGTEAFF
cdr3_nt: TGCAGGTCCGGGACAGGGGGGACTGAAGCTTTCTTT

j_call: TRBJ2-3
cdr3_length: 16
d_call: -
clone_size: -
v_call: TRBV7-2
cdr3_aa: CASSLGRGPSTDTQYF
cdr3_nt: TGTGCCAGCAGCTTAGGGAGGGGACCTAGCACAGATACGCAGTATTTT

j_call: TRBJ1-2
cdr3_length: 13
d_call: -
clone_size: once
v_call: TRBV28
cdr3_aa: CASSLRTGGGYTF
cdr3_nt: TGTGCCAGCAGTTTAAGGACGGGGGGAGGCTACACCTTC

j_call: TRBJ2-1
cdr3_length: 12
d_call: -
clone_size: -
v_call: TRBV7-9
cdr3_aa: CASSLDAGEQFF
cdr3_nt: TGTGCCAGCAGTTTGGACGCGGGTGAGCAGTTCTTC

j_call: TRBJ2-1
cdr3_length: 15
d_call: TRBD2
clone_size: -
v_call: TRBV7-9
cdr3_aa: CASNLAGGLGTEQFF
cdr3_nt: TGTGCCAGCAACCTAGCGGGGGGGCTAGGAACTGAGCAGTTCTTC

j_call: TRBJ1-1
cdr3_length: 10
d_call: -
clone_size: -
v_call: TRBV20-1
cdr3_aa: CSADNTEAFF
cdr3_nt: TGCAGTGCCGATAACACTGAAGCTTTCTTT

j_call: TRBJ2-7
cdr3_length: 14
d_call: -
clone_size: few
v_call: TRBV7-2
cdr3_aa: CASSLAAYSYEQYF
cdr3_nt: TGTGCCAGCAGCTTAGCCGCCTACTCCTACGAGCAGTACTTC

j_call: TRBJ2-5
cdr3_length: 15
d_call: TRBD2
clone_size: -
v_call: TRBV10-3
cdr3_aa: CAIRGGGAPQETQYF
cdr3_nt: TGTGCCATCAGGGGCGGGGGGGCCCCCCAAGAGACCCAGTACTTC

j_call: TRBJ2-7
cdr3_length: 11
d_call: -
clone_size: -
v_call: TRBV27
cdr3_aa: CASSRGGEQYF
cdr3_nt: TGTGCCAGCAGCAGGGGTGGCGAGCAGTACTTC

j_call: TRBJ1-5
cdr3_length: 14
d_call: -
clone_size: once
v_call: TRBV18
cdr3_aa: CASSLGLINQPQHF
cdr3_nt: TGTGCCAGCTCACTGGGACTGATCAATCAGCCCCAGCATTTT

j_call: TRBJ1-5
cdr3_length: 15
d_call: -
clone_size: -
v_call: TRBV6-1
cdr3_aa: CASSDGTLSNQPQHF
cdr3_nt: TGTGCCAGCAGTGATGGGACACTTAGCAATCAGCCCCAGCATTTT

j_call: TRBJ1-1
cdr3_length: 11
d_call: -
clone_size: -
v_call: TRBV15
cdr3_aa: CATGQGRKAFF
cdr3_nt: TGTGCCACGGGGCAAGGGCGGAAAGCTTTCTTT

j_call: TRBJ2-5
cdr3_length: 13
d_call: -
clone_size: -
v_call: TRBV6-1
cdr3_aa: CASSEGVQETQYF
cdr3_nt: TGTGCCAGCAGTGAGGGAGTACAAGAGACCCAGTACTTC

j_call: TRBJ2-7
cdr3_length: 14
d_call: TRBD2
clone_size: -
v_call: TRBV7-8
cdr3_aa: CASSYRLAGYEQYF
cdr3_nt: TGTGCCAGCAGCTATCGGCTAGCGGGGTACGAGCAGTACTTC

j_call: TRBJ2-7
cdr3_length: 14
d_call: TRBD2
clone_size: -
v_call: TRBV6-1
cdr3_aa: CASSTTSGTYEQYF
cdr3_nt: TGTGCCAGCAGTACGACTAGCGGCACCTACGAGCAGTACTTC

j_call: TRBJ1-2
cdr3_length: 15
d_call: TRBD1
clone_size: once
v_call: TRBV5-4
cdr3_aa: CASSRGQGAGVGYTF
cdr3_nt: TGTGCCAGCAGCCGAGGACAGGGGGCAGGAGTGGGCTACACCTTC

j_call: TRBJ1-2
cdr3_length: 15
d_call: TRBD1
clone_size: -
v_call: TRBV6-1
cdr3_aa: CASSRVPGQGHGYTF
cdr3_nt: TGTGCCAGCAGCCGGGTCCCGGGACAGGGGCATGGCTACACCTTC

j_call: TRBJ2-7
cdr3_length: 14
d_call: -
clone_size: few
v_call: TRBV20-1
cdr3_aa: CSRGDGGSSYEQYF
cdr3_nt: TGCAGTCGGGGAGATGGGGGATCCTCCTACGAGCAGTACTTC

j_call: TRBJ1-2
cdr3_length: 15
d_call: TRBD1
clone_size: -
v_call: TRBV28
cdr3_aa: CASSDRQGPNYGYTF
cdr3_nt: TGTGCCAGCAGTGATAGACAGGGCCCTAACTATGGCTACACCTTC

j_call: TRBJ2-7
cdr3_length: 13
d_call: -
clone_size: -
v_call: TRBV10-3
cdr3_aa: CATTQDSAYEQYF
cdr3_nt: TGTGCCACCACCCAGGACAGCGCCTACGAGCAGTACTTC

j_call: TRBJ1-2
cdr3_length: 15
d_call: TRBD1
clone_size: -
v_call: TRBV6-4
cdr3_aa: CASSNGNRGHYGYTF
cdr3_nt: TGTGCCAGCAGCAATGGCAACAGGGGCCACTATGGCTACACCTTC

j_call: TRBJ2-5
cdr3_length: 15
d_call: -
clone_size: few
v_call: TRBV20-1
cdr3_aa: CSASPKEGLAETQYF
cdr3_nt: TGCAGTGCTAGCCCCAAAGAGGGGTTGGCAGAGACCCAGTACTTC

j_call: TRBJ1-1
cdr3_length: 14
d_call: TRBD1
clone_size: -
v_call: TRBV20-1
cdr3_aa: CSAAPGTGDTEAFF
cdr3_nt: TGCAGTGCCGCACCCGGGACAGGGGACACTGAAGCTTTCTTT

j_call: TRBJ2-7
cdr3_length: 14
d_call: -
clone_size: -
v_call: TRBV20-1
cdr3_aa: CSAERTVPVNEQYF
cdr3_nt: TGCAGTGCTGAGCGGACAGTCCCCGTAAACGAGCAGTACTTC

j_call: TRBJ2-7
cdr3_length: 18
d_call: TRBD2
clone_size: -
v_call: TRBV27
cdr3_aa: CASSTRTRLAGGVYEQYF
cdr3_nt: TGTGCCAGCAGTACCCGGACTCGACTAGCGGGGGGGGTCTACGAGCAGTACTTC

j_call: TRBJ1-6
cdr3_length: 17
d_call: TRBD1
clone_size: few
v_call: TRBV27
cdr3_aa: CASSLSGGTGWNSPLHF
cdr3_nt: TGTGCCAGCAGTTTATCAGGGGGGACAGGGTGGAATTCACCCCTCCACTTT

j_call: TRBJ1-1
cdr3_length: 13
d_call: -
clone_size: once
v_call: TRBV10-3
cdr3_aa: CAIRPDRNTEAFF
cdr3_nt: TGTGCCATCAGACCGGACAGGAACACTGAAGCTTTCTTT

j_call: TRBJ2-3
cdr3_length: 12
d_call: -
clone_size: -
v_call: TRBV28
cdr3_aa: CASVPLGGTQYF
cdr3_nt: TGTGCCAGCGTCCCCTTGGGGGGTACGCAGTATTTT

j_call: TRBJ2-1
cdr3_length: 12
d_call: -
clone_size: -
v_call: TRBV20-1
cdr3_aa: CSGGSSYNEQFF
cdr3_nt: TGCAGCGGGGGCAGCTCCTACAATGAGCAGTTCTTC

j_call: TRBJ1-5
cdr3_length: 13
d_call: -
clone_size: -
v_call: TRBV2
cdr3_aa: CASSEVGAGPQHF
cdr3_nt: TGTGCCAGCAGTGAAGTTGGGGCAGGGCCCCAGCATTTT

j_call: TRBJ1-2
cdr3_length: 13
d_call: -
clone_size: few
v_call: TRBV6-1
cdr3_aa: CASTQPGANGYTF
cdr3_nt: TGTGCCAGCACCCAACCGGGGGCGAATGGCTACACCTTC

j_call: TRBJ1-1
cdr3_length: 12
d_call: -
clone_size: -
v_call: TRBV15
cdr3_aa: CATSYGNTEAFF
cdr3_nt: TGTGCCACCAGCTATGGGAACACTGAAGCTTTCTTT

j_call: TRBJ2-5
cdr3_length: 11
d_call: TRBD2
clone_size: few
v_call: TRBV10-3
cdr3_aa: CATRGGETQYF
cdr3_nt: TGTGCCACCCGGGGGGGAGAGACCCAGTACTTC

j_call: TRBJ2-1
cdr3_length: 13
d_call: -
clone_size: -
v_call: TRBV7-2
cdr3_aa: CASSPLSNNEQFF
cdr3_nt: TGTGCCAGCAGCCCCCTGTCCAACAATGAGCAGTTCTTC

j_call: TRBJ2-7
cdr3_length: 13
d_call: TRBD1
clone_size: few
v_call: TRBV24-1
cdr3_aa: CATSDGTGGWQYF
cdr3_nt: TGTGCCACCAGTGATGGGACAGGGGGCTGGCAGTACTTC

j_call: TRBJ1-5
cdr3_length: 11
d_call: -
clone_size: -
v_call: TRBV6-1
cdr3_aa: CASSDNQPQHF
cdr3_nt: TGTGCCAGCAGTGACAATCAGCCCCAGCATTTT

j_call: TRBJ1-2
cdr3_length: 14
d_call: -
clone_size: -
v_call: TRBV7-3
cdr3_aa: CASSGGEGEGGYTF
cdr3_nt: TGTGCCAGCAGCGGGGGGGAGGGCGAAGGAGGCTACACCTTC

j_call: TRBJ1-2
cdr3_length: 15
d_call: -
clone_size: -
v_call: TRBV20-1
cdr3_aa: CSARINRAGVYGYTF
cdr3_nt: TGCAGTGCTAGAATCAACAGGGCCGGAGTCTATGGCTACACCTTC

j_call: TRBJ1-2
cdr3_length: 13
d_call: -
clone_size: -
v_call: TRBV27
cdr3_aa: CASSPRSAYGYTF
cdr3_nt: TGTGCCAGCAGTCCCCGGAGTGCCTATGGCTACACCTTC

j_call: TRBJ1-2
cdr3_length: 16
d_call: TRBD1
clone_size: -
v_call: TRBV7-2
cdr3_aa: CASSSSRRAGGYGYTF
cdr3_nt: TGTGCCAGCAGCTCCTCCCGACGGGCAGGGGGCTATGGCTACACCTTC

j_call: TRBJ1-1
cdr3_length: 13
d_call: -
clone_size: -
v_call: TRBV20-1
cdr3_aa: CSARSQLNTEAFF
cdr3_nt: TGCAGTGCTAGGTCTCAGCTGAACACTGAAGCTTTCTTT

j_call: TRBJ1-2
cdr3_length: 14
d_call: -
clone_size: -
v_call: TRBV7-2
cdr3_aa: CASSLVTSNYGYTF
cdr3_nt: TGTGCCAGCAGCTTAGTTACGTCTAACTATGGCTACACCTTC

j_call: TRBJ2-7
cdr3_length: 13
d_call: -
clone_size: few
v_call: TRBV20-1
cdr3_aa: CSANRDRTYEQYF
cdr3_nt: TGCAGTGCTAACCGGGACCGTACCTACGAGCAGTACTTC

j_call: TRBJ1-1
cdr3_length: 13
d_call: TRBD1
clone_size: large
v_call: TRBV28
cdr3_aa: CASSTGGNTEAFF
cdr3_nt: TGTGCCAGCAGTACAGGGGGAAACACTGAAGCTTTCTTT

j_call: TRBJ1-2
cdr3_length: 14
d_call: TRBD1
clone_size: few
v_call: TRBV6-1
cdr3_aa: CASSRTGANYGYTF
cdr3_nt: TGTGCCAGCAGTAGGACAGGGGCTAACTATGGCTACACCTTC

j_call: TRBJ1-6
cdr3_length: 13
d_call: -
clone_size: few
v_call: TRBV7-2
cdr3_aa: CASSSGGGPTLHF
cdr3_nt: TGTGCCAGCAGCTCGGGGGGGGGTCCAACCCTCCACTTT

j_call: TRBJ1-6
cdr3_length: 13
d_call: TRBD1
clone_size: few
v_call: TRBV6-1
cdr3_aa: CASRGDRISPLHF
cdr3_nt: TGTGCCAGCAGGGGGGACAGGATCTCACCCCTCCACTTT